These 19 T cell receptor beta chains share one sample of origin, sequenced in a study of CD8 T cells in Susac syndrome. Roughly 0.5 to 1 ug RNA was reverse transcribed with random hexamers. TCRdb passed the immunoSEQ multiplex PCR reads through MiXCR, listing each CDR3 protein once. Of approximately 190,000 distinct CDR3 sequences in the sample, approximately 95% were seen once. The sequenced material came from CD4+ T cells from PBMCs. The receptor source for this set is a human donor in good health.

The chain uses TRBV7-2 and TRBJ2-4, with TRBD1 matching 9 bases. Germline CDR1 is SGHTA and CDR2 is FQGNSA. Trimming removed 4 bases from V and 9 bases from J; junction bases left unmatched: 4. This CDR3 has 13 residues. The CDR3 nucleotides are TGTGCCAGCAGCTCCCGGACAGGGGCCATTCAGTACTTC. Its protein product is CASSSRTGAIQYF.

This clonotype was seen once. The chain joins TRBV19 to TRBJ1-5; 7 nucleotides align to TRBD1. With V trimmed by 3 bases and J by 4 bases, 9 bases remained unmatched. There are 16 residues in the CDR3. The germline CDR1 and CDR2 sequences are LNHDA and SQIVND (reference sequence). CDR3 amino acids: CASSISHRGRNQPQHF. The DNA of the CDR3 is TGTGCCAGTAGTATTAGTCACAGGGGAAGAAATCAGCCCCAGCATTTT.

V and J are TRBV5-1 and TRBJ2-7; 8 positions agree with TRBD1. Unmatched junction bases numbered 14, after V lost 2 bases and J lost 7 bases. CDR1 is SGHRS, CDR2 YFSETQ, per germline. CDR3 size: 16 residues. The CDR3 DNA reads as TGCGCCAGCAGCTTTTATCGACAGGGGAGCCTCCTGGAGCAGTACGTC. Residues: CASSFYRQGSLLEQYV.

The chain couples TRBV7-2 to TRBJ1-1; D is ambiguous. Trimming took 4 bases from V and 1 from J, leaving 7 bases between them. Germline V gene sequence: CDR1 SGHTA, CDR2 FQGNSA. The CDR3 has 13 residues. The CDR3 DNA follows: TGTGCCAGCAGCTCTAAGAGGAACACTGAAGCTTTCTTT. Its protein is CASSSKRNTEAFF.

Here the CDR3 DNA reads TGTGCCAGCAGACTAGACGGGTCAGAGGAGACCCAGTACTTC. Translating gives CASRLDGSEETQYF. The V call is TRBV12-3 or TRBV12-4, the J call TRBJ2-5, with D possibly being TRBD2 (5 bases). The CDR3 loop spans 14 amino acids. The V end was cut by 6 bases, the J end by 5 bases, with 16 bases between.

This chain links TRBV2 with TRBJ2-2; D not resolved. The V gene's germline CDR1 is SNHLY and CDR2 FYNNEI. CDR3 size: 12 residues. The V gene lost 8 bases and the J gene lost 8 bases, with 12 bases spanning the gap. The CDR3 nucleotides read TGTGCCAGCGGATCTGCATTTGGGGAGCTGTTTTTT. It specifies CASGSAFGELFF.

The chain is built from TRBV28 and TRBJ1-1; tentatively, D is TRBD1 (5 bases). V was cut by 5 bases and J by 2 bases, with 12 bases left in between. CDR3 length: 14 amino acids. Looked up from germline, CDR1 is MDHEN and CDR2 is SYDVKM. The CDR3 region is CASSVPGSNTEAFF. In DNA, the CDR3 is TGTGCCAGCAGTGTCCCAGGGAGCAACACTGAAGCTTTCTTT.

This clonotype was seen just once. This chain uses TRBV7-9 with TRBJ1-1; 9 bases match TRBD1. The junction had 12 bases not matched to a gene; V was cut back by 3 bases and J by 7 bases. This CDR3 has 16 residues. CDR1 and CDR2 (germline): SEHNR, FQNEAQ (reference sequence). The CDR3 spells CASSFPTGGLSREAFF. The CDR3 nucleotides read TGTGCCAGCAGCTTTCCCACAGGGGGCCTCAGTCGTGAAGCTTTCTTT.

The genes are TRBV3-1 and TRBJ1-2; D is undetermined. Trimming took off 1 base at V and 7 bases at J, with 16 bases between the two ends. The CDR3 runs to 15 residues. Germline-derived CDR1 and CDR2 are LGHDT and YNNKEL (reference sequence). The CDR3 loop is CASSQGPRGNAGYTF. CDR3 bases: TGTGCCAGCAGCCAAGGTCCCCGGGGAAACGCTGGCTACACCTTC.

J is TRBJ2-5 and V is TRBV12-3 or TRBV12-4, with D unresolved. The CDR3 is 15 residues long. Between the trimmed V and J ends, which lost 2 bases and 4 bases, there was a span of 14 bases. The CDR3 protein is CASSLRLSYRETQYF. In DNA, the CDR3 is TGTGCCAGCAGTTTAAGGCTGTCTTATCGAGAGACCCAGTACTTC.

The V and J genes are TRBV3-1 and TRBJ1-1; D remains unclear. V lost 3 bases, J lost 0 bases, and 5 bases lay in between. The CDR3 totals 13 residues. The germline V gene encodes CDR1 LGHDT and CDR2 YNNKEL (reference sequence). CDR3 in DNA: TGTGCCAGCAGCCAGGTACTGAACACTGAAGCTTTCTTT. Translated: CASSQVLNTEAFF.

The genes are TRBV21-1 and TRBJ1-1; no check of the table's D call, TRBD1, against the DNA was made. TRBV21-1 is given as a pseudogene. The CDR3 is made up of 15 amino acids. The CDR3 sequence is CASSLNLPPVVGAFF. The DNA of the CDR3 is TGTGCCAGCAGCCTAAACCTACCCCCGGTTGTGGGAGCTTTCTTT.

The rearrangement links TRBV4-2 to TRBJ2-7; no clear D gene. In germline, CDR1 is LGHNA, CDR2 YNFKEQ. This CDR3 contains 13 residues. The ends were cut back, 0 bases at V and 1 base at J, with 4 bases in the middle. CDR3 sequence (DNA): TGTGCCAGCAGCCAAGATCTGTCCTACGAGCAGTACTTC. Translation gives CASSQDLSYEQYF.

This chain joins TRBV11-2 and TRBJ2-7; 11 bases line up with TRBD1. V lost 2 bases, J lost 0 bases, and 6 bases stayed unmatched. This CDR3 has 17 amino acids. In germline, CDR1 is SGHAT, CDR2 FQNNGV. CDR3 nucleotides: TGTGCCAGCAGCTTATGGGTTGGGACAGGGGGCTCCTACGAGCAGTACGTC. Translation: CASSLWVGTGGSYEQYV.

The chain couples TRBV6-6 to TRBJ2-7, with a possible D match to TRBD2 (5 bases). V was shortened by 6 bases and J by 4 bases, with 19 bases between the two germline ends. The CDR3 spans 15 residues. Germline values: CDR1 MNHNY, CDR2 SVGAGI (reference sequence). CDR3 sequence (DNA): TGTGCCAGCAGCCCGGGCCGGGGATTAGATTACGAGCAGTACGTC. Its protein product is CASSPGRGLDYEQYV.

V and J are TRBV6-2 or TRBV6-3 and TRBJ2-1; the D gene is possibly TRBD2 (7 bases). Trimming removed 7 bases at V and 10 bases at J, with 23 bases between. The germline gives CDR1 MNHEY, CDR2 SVGEGT. The CDR3 consists of 15 residues. CDR3 sequence reads: CASTPSGGHGGEQFF. CDR3 DNA: TGTGCCAGCACTCCCTCGGGGGGCCACGGAGGGGAGCAGTTCTTC.

V is TRBV20-1 and J is TRBJ1-2; 10 bases map to TRBD1. The germline gives CDR1 DFQATT, CDR2 SNEGSKA (reference sequence). This CDR3 spans 14 amino acids. The trim removed 4 bases at V and 4 bases at J, leaving 6 bases unmatched. In DNA form, the CDR3 reads TGCAGTGCTACCGGGACAGGGGCTATCTATGGCTACACCTTC. Protein sequence: CSATGTGAIYGYTF.

V gene TRBV27 combines with J gene TRBJ1-3; D remains ambiguous. V was cut by 1 base and J by 3 bases, with 16 bases left in between. Per germline, CDR1 MNHEY and CDR2 SMNVEV (reference sequence). The CDR3 contains 17 residues. CDR3 residues: CASSLYAESLSGNTIYF. In DNA form, the CDR3 reads TGTGCCAGCAGTTTATATGCGGAATCCTTGAGTGGAAACACCATATATTTT.

This clonotype showed up just once. The chain is built from TRBV4-1 and TRBJ1-4; 7 positions match TRBD1. Germline V gives CDR1 MGHRA, CDR2 YSYEKL. The V and J ends lost 0 bases and 5 bases, in that order; junction bases with no gene match: 9. The CDR3 totals 17 residues. The CDR3 DNA reads as TGCGCCAGCAGCCAAGATTCGGCGGGACAGTTAAATGAAAAACTGTTTTTT. This sequence encodes CASSQDSAGQLNEKLFF.